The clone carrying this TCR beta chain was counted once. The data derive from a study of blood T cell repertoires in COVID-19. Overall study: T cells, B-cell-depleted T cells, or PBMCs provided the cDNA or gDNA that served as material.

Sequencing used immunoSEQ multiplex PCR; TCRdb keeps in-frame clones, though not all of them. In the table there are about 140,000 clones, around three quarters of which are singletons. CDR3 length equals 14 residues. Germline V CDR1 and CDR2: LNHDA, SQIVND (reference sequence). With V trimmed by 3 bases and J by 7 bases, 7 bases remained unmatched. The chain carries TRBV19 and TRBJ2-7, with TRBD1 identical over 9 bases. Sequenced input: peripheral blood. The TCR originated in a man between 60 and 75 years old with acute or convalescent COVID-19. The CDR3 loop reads CASSIIATGGEQYF. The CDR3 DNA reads TGTGCCAGTAGTATTATAGCGACAGGGGGGGAGCAGTACTTC.